This TCR beta chain came from a study of T cells in Graves' hyperthyroidism and ophthalmopathy. On the study more broadly: Blood was drawn when the patient was first diagnosed and still untreated.

This clonotype was detected many times. It was RNA transcripts that yielded the amplified TCR beta CDR3 regions. HTBI primers were the set used in a first-round RT-PCR of the TCR CDR3. TCRdb processed the multiplex PCR reads anew with MiXCR; each CDR3 protein has one entry. The sample lists under 400,000 distinct CDR3 sequences, approximately 14% occurring once. Germline loops: CDR1 SGHTA, CDR2 FQGNSA. The length of the CDR3 is 13 residues. V was pared by 4 bases and J by 7 bases, with 0 bases of the junction left unmatched. This TCR was recovered from a woman aged 18-35 years with Graves' hyperthyroidism that later progressed to Graves' ophthalmopathy. The chain has TRBV7-2 and TRBJ1-4; 10 positions match TRBD1. Material for sequencing was blood. Here the CDR3 reads CASSWTGGEKLFF. The DNA for the CDR3 is TGTGCCAGCAGCTGGACAGGGGGTGAAAAACTGTTTTTT.